What follows describes a single T cell receptor beta chain. The same CDR3 can be traced to other DNA sequences in this sample. The method was immunoSEQ multiplex PCR; TCRdb's version includes in-frame clones alone and lacks a portion of them. The table has about 40,000 clones, roughly 90% seen once. This CDR3 region has 13 residues. Germline CDR1 is LGHNA and CDR2 is YSLEER. V dropped 0 bases and J dropped 3 bases, with 6 bases sitting between them. The sample is drawn from a study of T cell changes during pregnancy in multiple sclerosis. This TCR was sampled from a female donor with multiple sclerosis, enrolled in a pregnancy study. The chain combines TRBV4-3 with TRBJ2-7; the D gene is possibly TRBD1 (6 bases). Here the sequenced sample was CD8+ T cells from peripheral blood mononuclear cells, taken in the third trimester of pregnancy. Written as DNA, the CDR3 is TGCGCCAGCAGCCAAGACAGGGGCTACGAGCAGTACTTC. Amino acid sequence: CASSQDRGYEQYF.